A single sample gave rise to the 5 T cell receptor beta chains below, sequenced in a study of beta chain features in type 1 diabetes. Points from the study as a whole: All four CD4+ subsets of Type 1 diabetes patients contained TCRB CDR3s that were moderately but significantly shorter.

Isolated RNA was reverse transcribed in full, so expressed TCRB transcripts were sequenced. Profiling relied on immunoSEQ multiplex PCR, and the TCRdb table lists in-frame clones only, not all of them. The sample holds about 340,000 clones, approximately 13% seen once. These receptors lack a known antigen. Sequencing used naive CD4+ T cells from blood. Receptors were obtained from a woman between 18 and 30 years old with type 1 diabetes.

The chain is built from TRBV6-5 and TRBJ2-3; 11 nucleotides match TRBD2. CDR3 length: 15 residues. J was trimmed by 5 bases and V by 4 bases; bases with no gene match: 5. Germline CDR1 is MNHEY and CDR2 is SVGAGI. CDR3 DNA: TGTGCCAGCAGTTCCGTACTAGCGGGAGAAGATACGCAGTATTTT. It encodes CASSSVLAGEDTQYF.

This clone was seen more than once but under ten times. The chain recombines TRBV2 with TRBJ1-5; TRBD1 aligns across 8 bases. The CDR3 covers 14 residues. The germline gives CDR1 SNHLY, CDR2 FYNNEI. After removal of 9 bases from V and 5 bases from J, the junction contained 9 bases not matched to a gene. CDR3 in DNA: TGTGCCAGTTACGACAGGGGAGGTTATCAGCCCCAGCATTTT. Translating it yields CASYDRGGYQPQHF.

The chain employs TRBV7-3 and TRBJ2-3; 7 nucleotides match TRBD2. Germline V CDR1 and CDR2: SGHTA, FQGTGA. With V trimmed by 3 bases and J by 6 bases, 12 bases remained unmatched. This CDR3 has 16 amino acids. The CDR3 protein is CASSLGGAPVMDTQYF. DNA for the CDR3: TGTGCCAGCAGCTTGGGAGGGGCCCCTGTGATGGATACGCAGTATTTT.

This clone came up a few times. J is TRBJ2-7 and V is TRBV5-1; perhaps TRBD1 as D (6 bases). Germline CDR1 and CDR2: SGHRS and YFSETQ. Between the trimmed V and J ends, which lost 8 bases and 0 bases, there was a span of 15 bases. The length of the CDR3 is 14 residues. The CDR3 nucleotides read TGCGCCAGTCCCCTGGGGGCCGGCTCCTACGAGCAGTACGTC. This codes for CASPLGAGSYEQYV.

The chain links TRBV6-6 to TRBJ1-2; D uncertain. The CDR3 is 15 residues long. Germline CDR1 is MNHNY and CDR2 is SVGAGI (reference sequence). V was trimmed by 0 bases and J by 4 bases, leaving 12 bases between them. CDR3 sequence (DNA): TGTGCCAGCAGTTACTCGCTTACGGGGTCCTATGGCTACACCTTC. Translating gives CASSYSLTGSYGYTF.